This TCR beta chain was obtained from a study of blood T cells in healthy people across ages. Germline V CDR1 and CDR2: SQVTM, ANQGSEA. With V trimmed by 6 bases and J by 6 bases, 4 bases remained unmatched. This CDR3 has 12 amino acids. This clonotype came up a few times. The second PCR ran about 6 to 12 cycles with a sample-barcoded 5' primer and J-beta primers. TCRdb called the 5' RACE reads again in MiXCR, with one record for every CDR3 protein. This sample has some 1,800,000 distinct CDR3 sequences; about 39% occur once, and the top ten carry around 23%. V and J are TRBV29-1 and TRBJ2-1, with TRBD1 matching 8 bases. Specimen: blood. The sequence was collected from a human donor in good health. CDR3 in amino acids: CSVWGQVNEQFF. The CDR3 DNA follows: TGCAGCGTATGGGGACAGGTCAATGAGCAGTTCTTC.